This TCR beta chain was observed in a study of T cell clones after liver transplantation. Study at large: Immunosuppression withdrawal was tried within 2 years after liver transplantation in this trial. Pre-transplant mixed lymphocyte reactions yielded third-party-reactive TCRbeta sequences as comparators for graft-donor-reactive sequences. Subjects received no induction therapy and standard immunosuppression until randomization at 12-24 months post-transplant.

This clone was found a few times. The antigen remains unidentified. The data were produced by immunoSEQ multiplex PCR, yet TCRdb's version contains in-frame clones alone and is incomplete. The sample has roughly 6,500 clones, roughly 85% seen once. Germline lookup yields CDR1 MRHNA and CDR2 SNTAGT. The CDR3 has 15 residues. The V gene end was trimmed by 2 bases and the J gene end by 2 bases; junction bases not matched to a gene: 3. Findings and limits, study-wide: Graft donor-reactive T cells may have migrated into the graft rather than being deleted.

The sequences come from CD8+ T cells from blood, collected 24 months after liver transplant. The chain is built from TRBV6-4 and TRBJ2-3; 8 bases match TRBD2. The receptor's source is a human patient who received a liver transplant. Some T cells could come from the graft donor. CDR3 loop: CASSDRGGFTDTQYF. The CDR3 nucleotides are TGTGCCAGCAGTGACCGGGGGGGGTTCACAGATACGCAGTATTTT.